Included here is one TCR beta chain sequence, with context. This sample stems from a study of identical twins. The authors used template switching to add a universal primer site and gave cDNA unique molecular identifiers. MiXCR, applied by TCRdb to the 5' RACE reads, yields one record per CDR3 protein. Among around 490,000 distinct CDR3 sequences listed, over 11% were seen once. The data were also submitted as part of a second study, on yellow fever vaccine responses in identical twins.

The sequenced sample was CD4+ T cells sorted from blood. The sequence came from a woman under 30 in good health.

In DNA form, the CDR3 reads TGTGCCAGCAGCTTAGCCCGCCCCATCGGAGGGACCCAGTACTTC. Translation gives CASSLARPIGGTQYF. This chain uses TRBV7-9 with TRBJ2-5; possible D gene TRBD2, 5 bases. CDR3 size: 15 residues. The germline V and J ends were trimmed by 0 bases and 7 bases, with 15 bases remaining between them. From germline, CDR1 is SEHNR and CDR2 FQNEAQ (reference sequence). The full variable domain, in which reference TRBV7-9 and TRBJ2-5 provide the parts outside the CDR3, is DTGVSQNPRHKITKRGQNVTFRCDPISEHNRLYWYRQTLGQGPEFLTYFQNEAQLEKSRLLSDRFSAERPKGSFSTLEIQRTEQGDSAMYLCASSLARPIGGTQYFGPGTRLLVL.